This TCR beta chain stems from a study of T cell responses to AZD1222 COVID-19 vaccine. Broader study findings: Mostly white British, mostly female donors; authors suggested clonal diversity may be underestimated. Seropositive AZD1222 recipients at baseline numbered only 6 or 7.

The CDR3 covers 13 residues. The germline CDR1 and CDR2 sequences are SGHRS and YFSETQ. The germline V and J ends were trimmed by 2 bases and 3 bases, with 9 bases remaining between them. A word on this clone: Its specificity is unknown.

Sequencing was performed with immunoSEQ multiplex PCR; in TCRdb, only in-frame clones are kept and a portion is missing. Among some 80,000 clones listed, 88% were seen once. The source is an adult in good health. The chain is built from TRBV5-1 and TRBJ2-7, with a weak D call TRBD1 (5 bases). The source was peripheral blood, collected on day 0 of MenACWY control vaccination. In DNA form, the CDR3 reads TGCGCCAGCAGCTTCAGTCAGGGCTACGAGCAGTACTTC. It codes for CASSFSQGYEQYF.